Each of the 23 T cell receptor beta chains below was sequenced from the same sample in a study of CD4+ T cells in melanoma (dated by TCRdb to 2022 to 2024). The receptor library was made with the immunoSEQ multiplex PCR assay. The clones in this table, taken by TCRdb from immuneACCESS, are in-frame only. Not every clone is retained; where verified, under half of the shortfall comes from an unresolved V gene, and the cause of the rest is unknown. The sample data list around 130,000 clones, and about nine tenths of these were observed just once. Together, the top ten hold about 1.5% of the sample. These receptors all come from a human donor with melanoma.

J is TRBJ1-2 and V is TRBV9; no reliable D call. V lost 6 bases, J lost 1 base, and 13 bases lay in between. The CDR3 is made up of 14 amino acids. In germline, CDR1 is SGDLS, CDR2 YYNGEE. CDR3 loop: CASNLGDGNYGYTF. The CDR3 DNA is TGTGCCAGCAACCTCGGCGATGGTAACTATGGCTACACCTTC.

This chain uses TRBV9 with TRBJ2-1; 7 positions agree with TRBD1. The CDR3 is 15 residues long. The V gene end was trimmed by 0 bases and the J gene end by 5 bases; junction bases not matched to a gene: 5. Germline CDR1 is SGDLS and CDR2 is YYNGEE. CDR3 amino acids: CASSVVGTEDNEQFF. In nucleotides, the CDR3 is TGTGCCAGCAGCGTAGTTGGGACAGAAGACAATGAGCAGTTCTTC. The full variable domain, in which reference TRBV9 and TRBJ2-1 provide the parts outside the CDR3, is DSGVTQTPKHLITATGQRVTLRCSPRSGDLSVYWYQQSLDQGLQFLIQYYNGEERAKGNILERFSAQQFPDLHSELNLSSLELGDSALYFCASSVVGTEDNEQFFGPGTRLTVL.

The V gene is TRBV16, the J gene TRBJ2-5, with a tentative D call TRBD1 (6 bases). Germline-derived CDR1 and CDR2 are KGHSY and FQNENV. V was pared by 2 bases and J by 1 base, with 17 bases between. This CDR3 comprises 17 residues. The DNA of the CDR3 is TGTGCCAGCAGCCAACAAGCCATAGGGGGAGCCCAAGAGACCCAGTACTTC. As protein: CASSQQAIGGAQETQYF. Supplemented by reference TRBV16 and TRBJ2-5, the full variable domain reads GEEVAQTPKHLVRGEGQKAKLYCAPIKGHSYVFWYQQVLKNEFKFLISFQNENVFDETGMPKERFSAKCLPNSPCSLEIQATKLEDSAVYFCASSQQAIGGAQETQYFGPGTRLLVL.

The V and J genes are TRBV30 and TRBJ1-2; D might be TRBD1 (5 bases). The germline V and J ends were trimmed by 8 bases and 7 bases, with 23 bases remaining between them. The germline V gene has CDR1 GTSNPN and CDR2 SVGIG (reference sequence). The CDR3 loop spans 14 amino acids. Here the CDR3 reads CAGTGLLGAGGYTF. As DNA, the CDR3 is TGTGCCGGGACCGGGCTCCTGGGCGCGGGTGGCTACACCTTC.

This chain joins TRBV4-1 and TRBJ1-2, with D unclear. The length of the CDR3 is 15 residues. Germline CDR1 is MGHRA and CDR2 is YSYEKL. V was clipped by 2 bases and J by 0 bases, with 10 bases between them. CDR3 DNA: TGCGCCAGCAGCCAACCAGTGAGAGCTAACTATGGCTACACCTTC. Translation gives CASSQPVRANYGYTF.

This chain connects TRBV30 to TRBJ2-7, with D hard to call. The CDR3 loop spans 12 amino acids. The V gene's germline CDR1 is GTSNPN and CDR2 SVGIG (reference sequence). V was cut by 2 bases and J by 3 bases, with 8 bases left in between. CDR3 bases: TGTGCCTGGAGTATCAACCTCTACGAGCAGTACTTC. Translation gives CAWSINLYEQYF.

The rearrangement links TRBV7-3 to TRBJ2-2, with D unclear. Germline V lookup: CDR1 SGHTA, CDR2 FQGTGA. CDR3 size: 16 residues. Trimming pared 4 bases from V and 6 bases from J, leaving 18 bases between. The CDR3 region has the DNA TGTGCCAGCAGCTCGCTCCCCGCTCCTAGAGCCGGGGAGCTGTTTTTT. Its protein is CASSSLPAPRAGELFF.

This chain joins TRBV30 and TRBJ1-4, with TRBD1 as a possible D gene (5 bases). V was pared by 5 bases and J by 4 bases, with 11 bases between. The CDR3 is 13 residues long. CDR1 is GTSNPN, CDR2 SVGIG, per germline (reference sequence). The CDR3 DNA reads TGTGCCTGGGAAGACAGAAATAATGAAAAACTGTTTTTT. It encodes CAWEDRNNEKLFF. Together with reference TRBV30 and TRBJ1-4, the CDR3 gives the full variable domain: SQTIHQWPATLVQPVGSPLSLECTVEGTSNPNLYWYRQAAGRGLQLLFYSVGIGQISSEVPQNLSASRPQDRQFILSSKKLLLSDSGFYLCAWEDRNNEKLFFGSGTQLSVL.

The chain uses TRBV2 and TRBJ1-6, with a weak D call TRBD1 (5 bases). Germline V gene lookup returns CDR1 SNHLY and CDR2 FYNNEI. This CDR3 has 14 amino acids. V shed 6 bases and J shed 6 bases, with 12 bases lying between them. The CDR3 spells CASRGRGVNSPLHF. The CDR3 DNA reads as TGTGCCAGCAGGGGACGGGGGGTTAATTCACCCCTCCACTTT.

This clone was found once. The J gene is TRBJ2-3, the V gene TRBV20-1, with D uncertain. Germline CDR1 DFQATT, CDR2 SNEGSKA (reference sequence). The CDR3 runs 11 residues. Trimming took off 8 bases at V and 2 bases at J, with 8 bases between the two ends. Written as DNA, the CDR3 is TGCAGTTGGAGATACACAGATACGCAGTATTTT. Its protein is CSWRYTDTQYF.

V and J are TRBV14 and TRBJ2-5, with 9 bases fitting TRBD1. This CDR3 has 16 residues. CDR1 is SGHDN and CDR2 is FVKESK in the germline V gene. V was pared by 2 bases and J by 1 base, with 5 bases of the junction left unmatched. CDR3 residues: CASSQPDRGSQETQYF. In nucleotides, the CDR3 is TGTGCCAGCAGCCAACCGGACAGGGGCTCCCAAGAGACCCAGTACTTC. The variable domain in full, completed from reference TRBV14 and TRBJ2-5, reads EAGVTQFPSHSVIEKGQTVTLRCDPISGHDNLYWYRRVMGKEIKFLLHFVKESKQDESGMPNNRFLAERTGGTYSTLKVQPAELEDSGVYFCASSQPDRGSQETQYFGPGTRLLVL.

The chain combines TRBV30 with TRBJ1-4, with D possibly TRBD1 on 6 matching bases. The germline CDR1 and CDR2 sequences are GTSNPN and SVGIG (reference sequence). This CDR3 region has 16 residues. The ends were cut back, 3 bases at V and 8 bases at J, with 22 bases in the middle. In DNA, the CDR3 is TGTGCCTGGAGCCCTGGAACCGGGACACGGGCCGAAAAACTGTTTTTT. As protein: CAWSPGTGTRAEKLFF.

The gene calls are TRBV2 and TRBJ1-5; 9 bases fit TRBD1. There are 14 residues in the CDR3. In germline, CDR1 is SNHLY, CDR2 FYNNEI. Trimming removed 4 bases from V and 6 bases from J; junction bases left unmatched: 4. Here the CDR3 DNA reads TGTGCCAGCAGTGGGGGGACAGGGATTCAGCCCCAGCATTTT. Translating gives CASSGGTGIQPQHF.

The chain is built from TRBV7-2 and TRBJ2-1, with D unresolved. This CDR3 region has 15 residues. V lost 8 bases and J 0 bases, leaving 14 bases between the germline ends. CDR1 is SGHTA and CDR2 is FQGNSA in the germline V gene. In DNA form, the CDR3 reads TGTGCCAGCTCGGTGGGGAACCCCTCCTACAATGAGCAGTTCTTC. Its translation: CASSVGNPSYNEQFF.

This chain joins TRBV10-3 and TRBJ2-5, with D possibly called TRBD1 or TRBD2 (6 bases each). V was clipped by 1 base and J by 5 bases, with 11 bases between them. CDR1 and CDR2 (germline): ENHRY, SYGVKD. The CDR3 is made up of 14 amino acids. CDR3 sequence reads: CAISELGGVETQYF. Written as DNA, the CDR3 is TGTGCCATCAGTGAGTTGGGGGGCGTTGAGACCCAGTACTTC.

This rearrangement joins TRBV27 to TRBJ1-5; D is perhaps TRBD1 (6 bases). CDR1 and CDR2 (germline): MNHEY, SMNVEV (reference sequence). The CDR3 sequence is 14 residues long. Trimming stripped 6 bases from V and 3 bases from J, with 12 bases between. Here the CDR3 reads CASSLQGNNQPQHF. In DNA form, the CDR3 reads TGTGCCAGCAGCTTACAGGGAAACAATCAGCCCCAGCATTTT.

This clone was found once. CDR3 protein: CASSIMGYSNQPQHF. As DNA, the CDR3 is TGTGCCAGTAGTATAATGGGTTATAGCAATCAGCCCCAGCATTTT. The gene calls are TRBV19 and TRBJ1-5, with D unclear. From germline, CDR1 is LNHDA and CDR2 SQIVND (reference sequence). Trimming cost V 2 bases and J 0 bases, with 8 bases left between them. This CDR3 spans 15 amino acids.

This chain joins TRBV18 and TRBJ2-3; D is unresolved. The V gene's germline CDR1 is KGHSH and CDR2 LQKENI. V was shortened by 0 bases and J by 7 bases, with 11 bases between the two germline ends. The CDR3 loop spans 14 amino acids. The DNA of the CDR3 is TGTGCCAGCTCACCACCATCGAGGACGAATACGCAGTATTTT. Translated, it gives CASSPPSRTNTQYF.

V and J are TRBV18 and TRBJ2-4; 9 bases match TRBD1. The V gene's germline CDR1 is KGHSH and CDR2 LQKENI. After removal of 2 bases from V and 5 bases from J, the junction contained 4 bases not matched to a gene. The CDR3 length is 15 residues. The CDR3 region has the DNA TGTGCCAGCTCACCAAGGACAGGGGCGCAAAACATTCAGTACTTC. This translates into CASSPRTGAQNIQYF.

CDR3 DNA sequence: TGTGCCAGCGGGTGGTTTGGGGGCACTGAAGCTTTCTTT. It specifies CASGWFGGTEAFF. V gene TRBV2 combines with J gene TRBJ1-1, with a tentative D call TRBD1 (5 bases). V dropped 8 bases and J dropped 4 bases, with 14 bases sitting between them. Germline V gene data show CDR1 as SNHLY and CDR2 as FYNNEI. CDR3 length: 13 residues.

This sequence joins TRBV9 and TRBJ2-3; no clear D gene. V dropped 0 bases and J dropped 5 bases, with 10 bases sitting between them. The germline V gene has CDR1 SGDLS and CDR2 YYNGEE. CDR3 length equals 14 residues. This CDR3 reads CASSVGLDRDTQYF. CDR3 nucleotide sequence: TGTGCCAGCAGCGTAGGTTTAGACCGAGATACGCAGTATTTT.

The rearrangement links TRBV6-4 to TRBJ2-3; TRBD2 matches 8 bases. Per germline, CDR1 MRHNA and CDR2 SNTAGT. CDR3 size: 14 residues. V gave up 8 bases and J gave up 0 bases; unmatched junction bases: 4. CDR3 residues: CASGTGGSTDTQYF. DNA of the CDR3: TGTGCCAGCGGCACGGGGGGGAGCACAGATACGCAGTATTTT.

The chain links TRBV13 to TRBJ2-7; 7 nucleotides line up with TRBD1. The CDR3 runs to 15 residues. The germline V gene has CDR1 PRHDT and CDR2 FYEKMQ (reference sequence). V gave up 0 bases and J gave up 7 bases; unmatched junction bases: 9. CDR3 sequence: CASSLGHRGPEEQYF. For the CDR3, the DNA is TGTGCCAGCAGCTTAGGGCATAGGGGGCCAGAAGAGCAGTACTTC. Drawing the rest from reference TRBV13 and TRBJ2-7, the complete variable domain is AAGVIQSPRHLIKEKRETATLKCYPIPRHDTVYWYQQGPGQDPQFLISFYEKMQSDKGSIPDRFSAQQFSDYHSELNMSSLELGDSALYFCASSLGHRGPEEQYFGPGTRLTVT.